A selection of T cell receptor beta chains follows, all from one sample in a study of T-cell reconstitution after alpha-beta-depleted transplantation in children. TCRdb reprocessed the PCR reads via MiXCR and lists one record per CDR3 protein. The table includes just over 350,000 distinct CDR3 sequences, roughly 14% detected once. Here the sequenced sample was PBMCs, taken from the stem cell graft. These receptor sequences come from a human donor who donated a stem cell graft to a child with Fanconi anemia. Each CDR3 is given with its conserved first and last residue. D genes are given only for firm matches. Size tells how often a clone was seen (once, few, many) or the class of an expanded clone, and some rows leave it out.

V: TRBV7-8; size: .; D: .; J: TRBJ1-1; CDR3: CASRSLNTEAFF; DNA: TGTGCCAGCCGAAGTTTGAACACTGAAGCTTTCTTT
V: TRBV20-1; size: many; D: .; J: TRBJ2-5; CDR3: CSARDSYQETQYF; DNA: TGCAGTGCTAGGGACTCTTACCAAGAGACCCAGTACTTC
V: TRBV7-2; size: .; D: .; J: TRBJ1-2; CDR3: CASSPGSGMGGYTF; DNA: TGTGCCAGCAGCCCCGGCTCAGGGATGGGAGGCTACACCTTC
V: TRBV3-1; size: .; D: .; J: TRBJ2-1; CDR3: CASSQAGYLGNEQFF; DNA: TGTGCCAGCAGCCAAGCAGGGTATTTGGGGAATGAGCAGTTCTTC
V: TRBV3-1; size: many; D: TRBD1; J: TRBJ2-3; CDR3: CASTQGAVTDTQYF; DNA: TGTGCCAGCACCCAGGGGGCTGTCACAGATACGCAGTATTTT
V: TRBV11-2; size: few; D: TRBD1; J: TRBJ2-5; CDR3: CASSLMTGKETQYF; DNA: TGTGCCAGCAGCTTAATGACAGGGAAAGAGACCCAGTACTTC
V: TRBV6-1; size: many; D: .; J: TRBJ1-3; CDR3: CAHGGSSSGNTIYF; DNA: TGTGCCCACGGAGGGTCGAGCTCTGGAAACACCATATATTTT
V: TRBV7-3; size: .; D: TRBD2; J: TRBJ2-1; CDR3: CASSLSGGTYNEQFF; DNA: TGTGCCAGCAGCCTTAGCGGGGGGACTTACAATGAGCAGTTCTTC
V: TRBV7-2; size: few; D: TRBD1; J: TRBJ2-3; CDR3: CASSLKVGRTGGTDTQYF; DNA: TGTGCCAGCAGCTTAAAGGTCGGCCGGACAGGGGGCACAGATACGCAGTATTTT
V: TRBV7-9; size: few; D: TRBD2; J: TRBJ2-3; CDR3: CASTRPGLGSTDTQYF; DNA: TGTGCCAGCACCCGCCCGGGACTAGGGAGCACAGATACGCAGTATTTT
V: TRBV12-3/TRBV12-4; size: few; D: TRBD2; J: TRBJ2-1; CDR3: CASSFGTSGGLALNEQFF; DNA: TGTGCCAGCAGCTTCGGGACTAGCGGGGGTCTCGCTCTAAATGAGCAGTTCTTC
V: TRBV6-5; size: .; D: TRBD2; J: TRBJ2-1; CDR3: CASSYPLAGGSNEQFF; DNA: TGTGCCAGCAGTTACCCCCTAGCGGGGGGGTCCAATGAGCAGTTCTTC
V: TRBV5-6; size: few; D: .; J: TRBJ2-3; CDR3: CASSDGPWGDTQYF; DNA: TGTGCCAGCAGCGACGGGCCCTGGGGAGATACGCAGTATTTT
V: TRBV10-3; size: few; D: .; J: TRBJ1-1; CDR3: CAISADRRAEAFF; DNA: TGTGCCATCAGTGCGGACAGACGAGCTGAAGCTTTCTTT
V: TRBV11-2; size: .; D: TRBD1; J: TRBJ1-2; CDR3: CASSLDGGTGVYGYTF; DNA: TGTGCCAGCAGCTTAGATGGGGGGACAGGAGTGTATGGCTACACCTTC
V: TRBV15; size: .; D: .; J: TRBJ2-3; CDR3: CATSFGGPTDTQYF; DNA: TGTGCCACCAGCTTTGGGGGCCCCACAGATACGCAGTATTTT
V: TRBV5-1; size: few; D: .; J: TRBJ1-4; CDR3: CASSFRPNEKLFF; DNA: TGCGCCAGCAGCTTCCGTCCTAATGAAAAACTGTTTTTT
V: TRBV28; size: .; D: .; J: TRBJ2-2; CDR3: CASKGAGNTGELFF; DNA: TGTGCTTCAAAAGGGGCAGGGAACACCGGGGAGCTGTTTTTT
V: TRBV6-1; size: few; D: .; J: TRBJ1-1; CDR3: CASSERVGQLEAFF; DNA: TGTGCCAGCAGTGAACGTGTAGGGCAACTTGAAGCTTTCTTT
V: TRBV7-2; size: many; D: .; J: TRBJ2-1; CDR3: CASSLDVLNEQFF; DNA: TGTGCCAGCAGCTTAGATGTTCTCAATGAGCAGTTCTTC
V: TRBV6-1; size: few; D: .; J: TRBJ2-3; CDR3: CASSLGFSTDTQYF; DNA: TGTGCCAGCTCTTTAGGGTTTAGCACAGATACGCAGTATTTT
V: TRBV12-3/TRBV12-4; size: many; D: .; J: TRBJ2-1; CDR3: CASRTSELPSEQFF; DNA: TGTGCCAGCAGAACTTCGGAACTACCCAGTGAGCAGTTCTTC
V: TRBV20-1; size: few; D: .; J: TRBJ2-3; CDR3: CSASGGGPADTQYF; DNA: TGCAGTGCTAGTGGTGGGGGGCCAGCAGATACGCAGTATTTT
V: TRBV6-4; size: many; D: .; J: TRBJ2-7; CDR3: CASTNPLF; DNA: TGTGCCAGCACCAACCCCCTTTTC
V: TRBV29-1; size: .; D: .; J: TRBJ2-5; CDR3: CSVVGAEGKETQYF; DNA: TGCAGCGTTGTTGGGGCTGAGGGAAAAGAGACCCAGTACTTC
V: TRBV7-2; size: many; D: .; J: TRBJ2-3; CDR3: CASSQDRGTDTQYF; DNA: TGTGCCAGCAGCCAGGACAGAGGCACAGATACGCAGTATTTT
V: TRBV4-1; size: .; D: .; J: TRBJ1-2; CDR3: CASSQGFLEYGYTF; DNA: TGCGCCAGCAGCCAAGGGTTCTTGGAGTATGGCTACACCTTC
V: TRBV5-5; size: few; D: .; J: TRBJ1-5; CDR3: CASSSNSQRPQHF; DNA: TGTGCCAGCAGCTCAAATAGCCAACGACCCCAGCATTTT
V: TRBV5-1; size: .; D: .; J: TRBJ1-6; CDR3: CASSLLSYNSPLHF; DNA: TGCGCCAGCAGCTTACTTTCCTATAATTCACCCCTCCACTTT
V: TRBV20-1; size: .; D: TRBD1; J: TRBJ1-6; CDR3: CSASPQGVGSPLHF; DNA: TGCAGTGCTAGCCCCCAGGGGGTAGGTTCACCCCTCCACTTT
V: TRBV3-1; size: many; D: .; J: TRBJ2-3; CDR3: CASSQRDTDTQYF; DNA: TGTGCCAGCAGCCAAAGGGACACAGATACGCAGTATTTT
V: TRBV20-1; size: .; D: .; J: TRBJ1-2; CDR3: CSASMQVWANYGYTF; DNA: TGCAGTGCTAGTATGCAGGTTTGGGCTAACTATGGCTACACCTTC
V: TRBV25-1; size: many; D: .; J: TRBJ2-3; CDR3: CASTGPTEGDTQYF; DNA: TGTGCCAGCACCGGACCCACTGAGGGAGATACGCAGTATTTT
V: TRBV7-9; size: few; D: TRBD2; J: TRBJ2-1; CDR3: CASDGGGDEQFF; DNA: TGTGCCAGCGACGGGGGAGGGGATGAGCAGTTCTTC
V: TRBV9; size: few; D: .; J: TRBJ2-1; CDR3: CASSVAPTLSSYNEQFF; DNA: TGTGCCAGCAGCGTAGCCCCGACTCTTAGCTCCTACAATGAGCAGTTCTTC
V: TRBV7-7; size: few; D: .; J: TRBJ2-5; CDR3: CASSTGPLAAQYF; DNA: TGTGCCAGCAGCACGGGGCCCCTCGCGGCCCAGTACTTC
V: TRBV12-3/TRBV12-4; size: many; D: .; J: TRBJ1-2; CDR3: CASSPGRGGYTF; DNA: TGTGCCAGCAGTCCGGGACGAGGCGGCTACACCTTC
V: TRBV20-1; size: .; D: .; J: TRBJ2-1; CDR3: CSASTGRDEQFF; DNA: TGCAGTGCTAGTACAGGGAGGGATGAGCAGTTCTTC
V: TRBV12-3/TRBV12-4; size: .; D: TRBD1; J: TRBJ2-7; CDR3: CASSSSGGVSYEQYF; DNA: TGTGCCAGCAGTTCCTCAGGGGGAGTTTCCTACGAGCAGTACTTC
V: TRBV25-1; size: few; D: .; J: TRBJ1-2; CDR3: CASSGGARYGYTF; DNA: TGTGCCAGCAGTGGGGGGGCCCGCTATGGCTACACCTTC
V: TRBV5-1; size: many; D: .; J: TRBJ1-3; CDR3: CASSLGDHTIYF; DNA: TGCGCCAGCAGCTTGGGGGATCACACCATATATTTT
V: TRBV7-2; size: .; D: .; J: TRBJ2-7; CDR3: CASSYTVDHEQYF; DNA: TGTGCCAGCAGTTACACAGTGGACCACGAGCAGTACTTC
V: TRBV2; size: few; D: .; J: TRBJ1-2; CDR3: CASSGRTAIYGYTF; DNA: TGTGCCAGCAGTGGGCGGACAGCGATCTATGGCTACACCTTC
V: TRBV12-3/TRBV12-4; size: many; D: .; J: TRBJ1-5; CDR3: CASSPQGVGNQPQHF; DNA: TGTGCCAGCAGTCCCCAGGGAGTTGGCAATCAGCCCCAGCATTTT
V: TRBV11-2; size: few; D: .; J: TRBJ1-6; CDR3: CASSFAQLSPLHF; DNA: TGTGCCAGCAGCTTCGCACAGCTTTCACCCCTCCACTTT
V: TRBV19; size: .; D: .; J: TRBJ1-2; CDR3: CASIDRTYGYTF; DNA: TGTGCCAGTATCGATAGAACCTATGGCTACACCTTC